This T cell receptor (beta chain) was sequenced in a study of early T cells in non-severe SARS-CoV-2 infection. Background on the study: Unpaired chains resulted from sequencing bulk RNA of unsorted whole blood. The study's findings and limits: Lookups in VDJdb leaned toward anti-spike CD8 responses and missed private and CD4 specificities.

Each cDNA molecule carried a unique molecular identifier. TCRdb recomputed calls from the 5' RACE reads with MiXCR, one row per CDR3 protein. The data hold 20,000 to 30,000 distinct CDR3 sequences, with over 3.5% observed a single time. The CDR3 consists of 11 residues. Trimming left V 5 bases short and J 4 bases short, with 5 bases between. Germline CDR1 reads SEHNR; CDR2 reads FQNEAQ (reference sequence). At least ten counts were recorded for this clonotype. Its matching antigen is unknown. Input material: whole blood. The clonotype originates from an adult who was a healthcare worker with PCR-confirmed SARS-CoV-2 infection or an uninfected control (not recorded which). The V call is TRBV7-9, the J call TRBJ1-2; D not certain. The CDR3 bases are TGTGCCAGCAGCAACACCTATGGCTACACCTTC. The encoded protein is CASSNTYGYTF.